This T cell receptor (beta chain) was obtained from a study of blood T cells in healthy people across ages. Study conclusions and caveats: Across samples, TCR beta diversity tracked strongly with naive T cell percentage. CMV status of donors was not determined, possibly confounding expanded clonotype changes.

The CDR3 extends over 16 amino acids. Germline V gene sequence: CDR1 MNHNY, CDR2 SVGAGI (reference sequence). With a J-beta primer mix and a sample-barcoded 5' primer, a second PCR ran about 6 to 11 cycles. MiXCR was run by TCRdb on the 5' RACE reads, yielding one entry per CDR3 protein. The data hold approximately 800,000 distinct CDR3 sequences, with about 36% observed a single time. To note about this clonotype: Its antigen is undetermined. A read error may account for a junction end that differs from germline.

The chain is built from TRBV6-6 and TRBJ1-4; possible D gene TRBD1, 5 bases. The sequence was obtained from a young man in good health. The material sequenced was blood. CDR3 coding DNA: TGTGCCGGCAGTTACTCGTCCCCGGGGGCTAATGAAAAACTGTTTTTT. Protein: CAGSYSSPGANEKLFF.